This entry features one T cell receptor beta chain sequence. Researchers prepared the TRB cDNA libraries using 5' RACE with UMI labels. TCRdb reprocessed the 5' RACE reads; each CDR3 protein has one entry and no DNA is given. The sample is made up of about 45,000 distinct CDR3 sequences, and the top ten hold approximately 2.5% of it. The data were taken from a study of CXCR3-negative and CXCR3-positive naive CD8 T cells. The CDR3 consists of 12 residues. CDR1 LNHNV and CDR2 YYDKDF come from the germline V gene (reference sequence). The receptor was isolated from a human donor in good health. Some clones in this sample may be carry-over from other donors' samples. The V and J genes are TRBV15 and TRBJ1-1. Sample: naive CXCR3- CD8+ T cells from blood. Subset: CD45RO-CCR7+CD27+CD95- naive CD8+ T cells lacking CXCR3 (TNR3-). The CDR3 sequence is CATSRAETEAFF.